This T cell receptor (beta chain) was obtained from a study of shared clonotypes between healthy human individuals. A CD45RA-negative memory subset and a CD45RA+ naive subset were separated from the CD4+ cells. The repertoire was sequenced with immunoSEQ multiplex PCR; TCRdb's copy has only in-frame clones and lacks some. The sample holds millions of clones, 85% to 95% seen once. The germline CDR1 and CDR2 sequences are ENHRY and SYGVKD. The ends were cut back, 3 bases at V and 2 bases at J, with 16 bases in the middle. CDR3 length: 16 residues. This clone has only one observation. Its target is unknown. Study-wide findings and caveats: A handful of donors had around 5% of their naive CD4 clonotypes in common.

The J gene is TRBJ2-5, the V gene TRBV10-3; the D gene is possibly TRBD2 (6 bases). The source of this sequence is a man aged 18 to 30 in good health. Sequenced material: naive CD4+ T cells sorted from blood. The subset: CD45RA+ positively selected. CDR3 sequence reads: CAISDMDYGPQETQYF. The CDR3 coding sequence is TGTGCCATCAGTGATATGGACTACGGGCCACAAGAGACCCAGTACTTC.